This entry is about one T cell receptor (beta chain). Its specificity is unknown. This CDR3 has 23 amino acids. Germline V CDR1 and CDR2: LGHNA, YNFKEQ. V gave up 0 bases and J gave up 1 base, with 31 bases separating them. The data belong to a study of molecular identifiers for immune sequencing clone quantification. General study findings and limits: Barcode-sharing identical TCR molecules could underestimate highly expanded clone sizes. Reportedly, one cell's Jurkat TCR RNA was detected within 1,200,000 naive CD8 cells.

TCRdb used MiXCR to reprocess the PCR reads, holding one entry per CDR3 protein. This table has 85,000 to 130,000 distinct CDR3 sequences, under 40% appearing once. Naive CD8 T cell sorting was performed on the CD8+CD4-CCR7+CD45RA+ phenotype. The sequence derives from a human donor in good health. Some libraries in this study had Jurkat cell RNA spiked in. The sample comprised naive CD8+ T cells from blood, with Jurkat cell RNA spiked in. Subset given: FACS-sorted CD8+CD4-CCR7+CD45RA+ naive T cells. The rearrangement joins TRBV4-2 to TRBJ2-4; D is ambiguous. Here the CDR3 reads CASSQDPAHAPVALVWAKNIQYF. DNA for the CDR3: TGTGCCAGCAGCCAAGATCCAGCCCACGCACCGGTTGCGCTGGTCTGGGCCAAAAACATTCAGTACTTC.